This T cell receptor (beta chain) was identified during a study of shared clonotypes between healthy human individuals. Across the study: Each donor's CD4 naive and CD4 memory cells filled three plates apiece, CD8 naive two, and CD8 memory one.

Study-wide points: The small donor group covered limited genetic and exposure diversity.

Germline V gene lookup returns CDR1 SGHTA and CDR2 FQGNSA. The CDR3 spans 16 residues. V shed 2 bases, J shed 0 bases, and the junction held 3 bases outside the gene matches. The naive CD8 population came from CD45RO-negative cells selected for CCR7, without terminally differentiated effector memory CD45RA+ cells. About this clone itself: Its antigen remains unidentified. The sample carries other DNA sequences with the same CDR3.

This was a deep-level run. Here immunoSEQ multiplex PCR was the method, and the copy in TCRdb shows in-frame clones only, minus some. The repertoire includes about 2.2 million clones, about 93% of them detected once, and approximately 1.7% sits in the top ten. The TCR sequence derives from a man younger than 30 in good health. Some clones in this sample may be carry-over from other donors' samples. Material for sequencing was naive CD8+ T cells from PBMCs. The V call is TRBV7-2, the J call TRBJ2-3; 9 bases align to TRBD2. This chain's CDR3 is CASSLLTSGSTDTQYF. The CDR3 region has the DNA TGTGCCAGCAGCTTATTGACTAGCGGAAGCACAGATACGCAGTATTTT.